Below, 10 T cell receptor beta chains from the same sample are listed, as sequenced in a study of cytomegalovirus exposure and HLA in healthy donors. The PCR employed 60 Vbeta primers together with 13 Jbeta primers. The assay was immunoSEQ multiplex PCR, and TCRdb's table has in-frame clones only and misses some. There are under 200,000 clones in the sample; around 80% occur only once, and 4.4% lies in the top ten. Material for sequencing was PBMCs. The source is a woman in her twenties or thirties in good health and CMV-seropositive.

This clone was detected only once. This chain uses TRBV6-5 with TRBJ1-6; 8 nucleotides agree with TRBD1. Germline V gene data show CDR1 as MNHEY and CDR2 as SVGAGI. This CDR3 spans 13 amino acids. V was clipped by 6 bases and J by 8 bases; unmatched bases: 3. CDR3 bases: TGTGCCAGCAGGCCGGGACAGGATTCACCCCTCCACTTT. Translating it yields CASRPGQDSPLHF.

This chain links TRBV19 with TRBJ2-3, with TRBD2 matching 11 bases. J gave up 7 bases and V 3 bases, and 6 bases lay outside the gene matches. This CDR3 is 15 amino acids long. CDR1 and CDR2 from the germline V gene are LNHDA and SQIVND (reference sequence). The CDR3 loop reads CASSMTASGGYTQYF. CDR3 sequence (DNA): TGTGCCAGTAGTATGACAGCTAGCGGGGGGTATACGCAGTATTTT.

The table lists this clone with a count of one. The J gene is TRBJ1-2, the V gene TRBV5-4; TRBD1 is a possible D gene (5 bases). Trimming removed 3 bases from V and 0 bases from J, with 24 bases in between. This CDR3 has 19 residues. The germline CDR1 and CDR2 sequences are SGHNT and YYREEE (reference sequence). DNA for the CDR3: TGTGCCAGCAGCTGGGGGGTCCTAGGGAGGAGATCTACTAACTATGGCTACACCTTC. Its protein product is CASSWGVLGRRSTNYGYTF. The full variable domain, rest sourced from reference TRBV5-4 and TRBJ1-2, is ETGVTQSPTHLIKTRGQQVTLRCSSQSGHNTVSWYQQALGQGPQFIFQYYREEENGRGNFPPRFSGLQFPNYSSELNVNALELDDSALYLCASSWGVLGRRSTNYGYTFGSGTRLTVV.

DNA for the CDR3: TGTGCCAGCAGTCGAAGGTTAGCGGGAGGGCCTATTTTGTACGAGCAGTACTTC. It codes for CASSRRLAGGPILYEQYF. The chain couples TRBV27 to TRBJ2-7; 11 nucleotides match TRBD2. After removal of 5 bases from V and 4 bases from J, the junction contained 16 bases not matched to a gene. This CDR3 region has 18 residues. Germline assignment: CDR1 MNHEY and CDR2 SMNVEV (reference sequence).

The V and J genes are TRBV10-3 and TRBJ2-2; TRBD2 is a possible D gene (7 bases). The germline CDR1 and CDR2 sequences are ENHRY and SYGVKD. The V gene lost 8 bases and the J gene lost 3 bases, with 13 bases spanning the gap. CDR3 length: 14 residues. The CDR3 DNA reads TGTGCCATCGGGGGCGGGGGCGACACCGGGGAGCTGTTTTTT. Translating gives CAIGGGGDTGELFF.

The CDR3 DNA reads as TGTGCCAGTAGGAACCGGGAGGAATACACAGATACGCAGTATTTT. Translated: CASRNREEYTDTQYF. This sequence joins TRBV6-5 and TRBJ2-3; 7 bases agree with TRBD2. Germline values: CDR1 MNHEY, CDR2 SVGAGI. Trimming removed 9 bases from V and 2 bases from J; junction bases left unmatched: 11. The length of the CDR3 is 15 residues.

The gene calls are TRBV7-9 and TRBJ2-5; 7 nucleotides align to TRBD1. V was clipped by 3 bases and J by 5 bases; unmatched bases: 12. The CDR3 contains 16 residues. CDR1 is SEHNR and CDR2 is FQNEAQ in the germline V gene (reference sequence). Here the CDR3 reads CASSFEQGSVWETQYF. In DNA form, the CDR3 reads TGTGCCAGCAGCTTCGAACAGGGGTCGGTTTGGGAGACCCAGTACTTC.

The chain recombines TRBV18 with TRBJ2-7; weak D call: TRBD2 (6 bases). Trimming left V 4 bases short and J 6 bases short, with 13 bases between. The CDR3 runs 13 residues. The germline V gene has CDR1 KGHSH and CDR2 LQKENI. The CDR3 reads CASSQRDLGEQYF. The CDR3 DNA reads TGTGCCAGCTCACAACGGGACTTGGGCGAGCAGTACTTC. The whole variable domain, remainder taken from reference TRBV18 and TRBJ2-7, is NAGVMQNPRHLVRRRGQEARLRCSPMKGHSHVYWYRQLPEEGLKFMVYLQKENIIDESGMPKERFSAEFPKEGPSILRIQQVVRGDSAAYFCASSQRDLGEQYFGPGTRLTVT.

Only one count was recorded for this clone. CDR3 residues: CAWSVGGYEQYF. CDR3 nucleotide sequence: TGTGCCTGGAGTGTTGGGGGGTACGAGCAGTACTTC. The chain has TRBV30 and TRBJ2-7; perhaps TRBD2 as D (6 bases). The CDR3 has 12 amino acids. Germline lookup yields CDR1 GTSNPN and CDR2 SVGIG (reference sequence). V lost 0 bases to trimming and J lost 4 bases, with 7 bases between them. Looking up the rest from reference TRBV30 and TRBJ2-7 gives the full variable domain: SQTIHQWPATLVQPVGSPLSLECTVEGTSNPNLYWYRQAAGRGLQLLFYSVGIGQISSEVPQNLSASRPQDRQFILSSKKLLLSDSGFYLCAWSVGGYEQYFGPGTRLTVT.

J is TRBJ2-2 and V is TRBV4-2; 8 nucleotides match TRBD2. Germline CDR1 is LGHNA and CDR2 is YNFKEQ. The CDR3 loop spans 17 amino acids. The V and J ends lost 0 bases and 7 bases, in that order; junction bases with no gene match: 10. CDR3 loop: CASSQEEVAGPSGELFF. CDR3 nucleotides: TGTGCCAGCAGCCAAGAGGAGGTAGCGGGGCCCAGCGGGGAGCTGTTTTTT.